This is a list of T cell receptor beta chains from one sample in a study of blood T cell repertoires in COVID-19. This table comes from immunoSEQ multiplex PCR, and its TCRdb copy is limited to in-frame clones, with some not included. The sample comprises some 150,000 clones, more than 75% of which are singletons, and 4.5% to 5.5% rests with the top ten. The material sequenced was peripheral blood. These receptors were collected from a human donor in a cohort sampled during active COVID-19. Each CDR3 is given with its conserved first and last residue. The D gene is left open where the match is weak. Clone size, where shown, is once, few, many, or a class for clones that have expanded.

TRBJ1-5	TRBV12-3/TRBV12-4	.	.	TGTGCCATTGACGGGGGGTACAATCAGCCCCAGCATTTT	CAIDGGYNQPQHF
TRBJ1-2	TRBV5-8	.	TRBD1	TGTGCCAGCAGCTTAGGGACAGAATCGTATGGCTACACCTTC	CASSLGTESYGYTF
TRBJ2-5	TRBV30	.	.	TGTGCCTGGAGTGTACTGGGGGGTGAGACCCAGTACTTC	CAWSVLGGETQYF
TRBJ2-1	TRBV7-3	.	TRBD1	TGTGCCAGCAGCCAGGGACAGGGCCGCAATGAGCAGTTCTTC	CASSQGQGRNEQFF
TRBJ2-4	TRBV4-1	.	TRBD2	TGCGCCAGCAGCCAAGGAATACTAGCGGGAGTCCCCAAAAACATTCAGTACTTC	CASSQGILAGVPKNIQYF
TRBJ1-6	TRBV6-5	.	TRBD1	TGTGCCAGCAGTAACAGGGGGCAAAATTCACCCCTCCACTTT	CASSNRGQNSPLHF
TRBJ2-4	TRBV30	.	TRBD2	TGTGCCTTGGAACTCGGGGGGAGAAACATTCAGTACTTC	CALELGGRNIQYF
TRBJ1-1	TRBV5-1	.	TRBD1	TGCGCCAGCAGCTTTTTTGGGGGACAGGGGGCCGTAGCTTTCTTT	CASSFFGGQGAVAFF
TRBJ1-6	TRBV6-6	once	TRBD1	TGTGCCAGCCGGGACAGTCATTCACCCCTCCACTTT	CASRDSHSPLHF
TRBJ2-1	TRBV3-1/TRBV3-2	.	TRBD2	TGTGCCAGCAGCCCTAGCGGACTATCCTACAATGAGCAGTTCTTC	CASSPSGLSYNEQFF
TRBJ2-5	TRBV30	few	TRBD1	TGTGCCTGGAGTGGTCAGGGGGAATTTCAAGAGACCCAGTACTTC	CAWSGQGEFQETQYF
TRBJ2-5	TRBV2	once	TRBD1	TGTGCCAGCAGACCGGGACAGGCAGAGACCCAGTACTTC	CASRPGQAETQYF
TRBJ1-6	TRBV19	.	.	TGTGCCAGTAGTCCCAACACCAATAATTCACCCCTCCACTTT	CASSPNTNNSPLHF
TRBJ2-7	TRBV10-3	few	TRBD2	TGTGCCGTAGGGGGGACTAGCGGGCTTTACGAGCAGTACTTC	CAVGGTSGLYEQYF
TRBJ1-1	TRBV7-9	.	TRBD1	TGTGCCAGCAGCCCAAGGGGGCTGTCGAACACTGAAGCTTTCTTT	CASSPRGLSNTEAFF